The TCR beta chain described here comes from a study of T-cell memory formation after mild COVID-19. The V gene end was trimmed by 4 bases and the J gene end by 0 bases; junction bases not matched to a gene: 5. CDR3 length equals 15 residues. Germline V lookup: CDR1 SEHNR, CDR2 FQNEAQ (reference sequence). MiXCR, run by TCRdb on the 5' RACE reads, gives a single entry per CDR3 protein. The profile shows some 320,000 distinct CDR3 sequences, over 11% of them singletons. This clonotype was seen more than once but under ten times. The sequenced material came from PBMCs or a T cell subset sorted from them (not recorded which). The clonotype comes from a man between 18 and 35 years old who had mild COVID-19 (a few samples of this study predate the infection). Cell type and time point are not known. The J gene is TRBJ2-7, the V gene TRBV7-9, with 8 positions matching TRBD1. The CDR3 spells CASSWTGKGSYEQYF. The CDR3 DNA reads TGTGCCAGCAGCTGGACAGGGAAGGGCTCCTACGAGCAGTACTTC.